The 4 T cell receptor beta chains listed next were all sequenced from one sample in a study of blood T cell repertoires in COVID-19. TCRdb keeps only in-frame clones here, not all; method: immunoSEQ multiplex PCR. The sample has 200,000 to 300,000 clones, 86% seen once; the top ten hold less than 8%. The material sequenced was peripheral blood. These receptors originate from a man between 60 and 75 years old with acute or convalescent COVID-19.

The gene calls are TRBV2 and TRBJ1-5; D is ambiguous. The CDR3 is made up of 14 amino acids. CDR1 and CDR2 from the germline V gene are SNHLY and FYNNEI. Trimming pared 4 bases from V and 5 bases from J, leaving 12 bases between. CDR3 coding DNA: TGTGCCAGCAGTGGAGCCTGGCGGGATCAGCCCCAGCATTTT. It is translated as CASSGAWRDQPQHF.

J is TRBJ2-7 and V is TRBV4-3; D remains unclear. The CDR3 extends over 13 amino acids. In germline, CDR1 is LGHNA, CDR2 YSLEER. Trimming removed 4 bases from V and 3 bases from J, with 10 bases in between. CDR3 loop: CASSPNGGYEQYF. CDR3 in DNA: TGCGCCAGCAGCCCAAACGGCGGCTACGAGCAGTACTTC.

This clone was observed a few times. The rearrangement joins TRBV6-5 to TRBJ1-2; 9 bases agree with TRBD1. CDR1 and CDR2 from the germline V gene are MNHEY and SVGAGI. Trimming cost V 6 bases and J 6 bases; bases outside gene matches: 8. CDR3 length equals 14 residues. The CDR3 loop reads CASSEVWTGDGYTF. CDR3 in DNA: TGTGCCAGCAGCGAGGTGTGGACAGGGGATGGCTACACCTTC.

The V gene is TRBV5-4, the J gene TRBJ1-2, with D hard to call. Germline assignment: CDR1 SGHNT and CDR2 YYREEE (reference sequence). This CDR3 contains 12 residues. With 4 bases removed from V and 4 bases from J, the gap between germline ends came to 8 bases. The CDR3 DNA reads TGTGCCAGCAGCGACGACTCCTATGGCTACACCTTC. Its translation is CASSDDSYGYTF.